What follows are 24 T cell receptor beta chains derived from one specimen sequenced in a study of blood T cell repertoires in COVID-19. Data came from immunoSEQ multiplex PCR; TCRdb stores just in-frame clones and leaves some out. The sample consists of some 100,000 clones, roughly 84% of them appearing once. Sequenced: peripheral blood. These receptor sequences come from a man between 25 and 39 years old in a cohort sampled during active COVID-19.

CDR3 sequence reads: CSVGETGYGYTF. The CDR3 region has the DNA TGCAGCGTTGGAGAAACGGGCTATGGCTACACCTTC. V is TRBV29-1 and J is TRBJ1-2, with D unresolved. CDR1 SQVTM and CDR2 ANQGSEA come from the germline V gene. With 4 bases removed from V and 4 bases from J, the gap between germline ends came to 10 bases. The CDR3 covers 12 residues.

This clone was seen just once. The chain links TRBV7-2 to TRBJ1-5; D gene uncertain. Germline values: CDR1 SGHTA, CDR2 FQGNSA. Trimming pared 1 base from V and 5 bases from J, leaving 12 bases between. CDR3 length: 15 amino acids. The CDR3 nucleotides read TGTGCCAGCAGCTTAGATGAGGGAGCCCATCAGCCCCAGCATTTT. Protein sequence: CASSLDEGAHQPQHF. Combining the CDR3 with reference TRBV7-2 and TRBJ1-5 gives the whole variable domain GAGVSQSPSNKVTEKGKDVELRCDPISGHTALYWYRQSLGQGLEFLIYFQGNSAPDKSGLPSDRFSAERTGGSVSTLTIQRTQQEDSAVYLCASSLDEGAHQPQHFGDGTRLSIL.

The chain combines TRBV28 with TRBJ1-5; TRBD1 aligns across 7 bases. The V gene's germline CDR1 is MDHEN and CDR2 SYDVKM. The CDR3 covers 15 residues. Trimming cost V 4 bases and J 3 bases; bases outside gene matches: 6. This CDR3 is CASSSPTGNNQPQHF. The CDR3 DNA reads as TGTGCCAGCAGTTCACCGACAGGGAACAATCAGCCCCAGCATTTT. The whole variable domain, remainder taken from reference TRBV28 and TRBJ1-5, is DVKVTQSSRYLVKRTGEKVFLECVQDMDHENMFWYRQDPGLGLRLIYFSYDVKMKEKGDIPEGYSVSREKKERFSLILESASTNQTSMYLCASSSPTGNNQPQHFGDGTRLSIL.

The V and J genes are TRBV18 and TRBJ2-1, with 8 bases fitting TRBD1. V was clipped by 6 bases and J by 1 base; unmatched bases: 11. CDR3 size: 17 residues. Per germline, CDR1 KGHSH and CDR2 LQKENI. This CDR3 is CASSRTGLPDSYNEQFF. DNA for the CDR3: TGTGCCAGCTCCCGGACAGGGTTGCCTGATTCCTACAATGAGCAGTTCTTC. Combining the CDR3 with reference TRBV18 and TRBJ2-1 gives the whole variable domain NAGVMQNPRHLVRRRGQEARLRCSPMKGHSHVYWYRQLPEEGLKFMVYLQKENIIDESGMPKERFSAEFPKEGPSILRIQQVVRGDSAAYFCASSRTGLPDSYNEQFFGPGTRLTVL.

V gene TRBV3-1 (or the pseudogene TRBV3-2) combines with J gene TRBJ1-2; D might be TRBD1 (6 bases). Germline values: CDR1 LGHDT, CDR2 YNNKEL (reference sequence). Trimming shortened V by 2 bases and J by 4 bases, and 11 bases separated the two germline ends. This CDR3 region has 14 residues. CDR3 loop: CASSQSQGTYGYTF. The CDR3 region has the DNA TGTGCCAGCAGCCAATCCCAGGGGACCTATGGCTACACCTTC.

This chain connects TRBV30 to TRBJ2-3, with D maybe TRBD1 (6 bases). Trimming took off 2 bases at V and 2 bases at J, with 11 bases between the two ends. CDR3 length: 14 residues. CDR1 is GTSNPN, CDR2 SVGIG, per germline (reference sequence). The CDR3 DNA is TGTGCCTGGAGTCCGGGACAAGTCACAGATACGCAGTATTTT. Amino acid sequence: CAWSPGQVTDTQYF.

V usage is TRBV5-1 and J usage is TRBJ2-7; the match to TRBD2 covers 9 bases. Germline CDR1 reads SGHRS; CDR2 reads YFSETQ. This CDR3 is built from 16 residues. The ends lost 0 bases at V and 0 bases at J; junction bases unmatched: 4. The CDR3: CASSLGGGGASYEQYF. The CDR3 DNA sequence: TGCGCCAGCAGCTTGGGGGGCGGGGGGGCCTCCTACGAGCAGTACTTC.

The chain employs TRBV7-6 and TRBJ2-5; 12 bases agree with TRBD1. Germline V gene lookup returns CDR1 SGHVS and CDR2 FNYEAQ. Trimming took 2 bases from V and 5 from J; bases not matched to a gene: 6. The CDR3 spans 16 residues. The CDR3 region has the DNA TGTGCCAGCAGCTTAATGGGACAGGGGGCCGGGGAGACCCAGTACTTC. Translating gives CASSLMGQGAGETQYF. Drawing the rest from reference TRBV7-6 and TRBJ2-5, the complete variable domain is GAGVSQSPRYKVTKRGQDVALRCDPISGHVSLYWYRQALGQGPEFLTYFNYEAQQDKSGLPNDRFSAERPEGSISTLTIQRTEQRDSAMYRCASSLMGQGAGETQYFGPGTRLLVL.

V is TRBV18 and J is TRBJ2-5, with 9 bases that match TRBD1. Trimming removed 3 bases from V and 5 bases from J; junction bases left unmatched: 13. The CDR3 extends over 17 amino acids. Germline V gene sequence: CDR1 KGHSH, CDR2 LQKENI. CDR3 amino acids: CASSPFRPGQGGETQYF. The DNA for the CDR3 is TGTGCCAGCTCACCCTTCCGCCCGGGACAGGGAGGGGAGACCCAGTACTTC. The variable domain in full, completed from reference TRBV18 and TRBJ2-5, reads NAGVMQNPRHLVRRRGQEARLRCSPMKGHSHVYWYRQLPEEGLKFMVYLQKENIIDESGMPKERFSAEFPKEGPSILRIQQVVRGDSAAYFCASSPFRPGQGGETQYFGPGTRLLVL.

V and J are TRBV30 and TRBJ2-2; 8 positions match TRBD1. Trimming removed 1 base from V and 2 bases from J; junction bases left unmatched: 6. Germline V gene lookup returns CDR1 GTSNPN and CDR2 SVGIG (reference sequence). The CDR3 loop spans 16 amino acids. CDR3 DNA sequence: TGTGCCTGGAGTGCAGGGGGCGCGGGTAACACCGGGGAGCTGTTTTTT. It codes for CAWSAGGAGNTGELFF.

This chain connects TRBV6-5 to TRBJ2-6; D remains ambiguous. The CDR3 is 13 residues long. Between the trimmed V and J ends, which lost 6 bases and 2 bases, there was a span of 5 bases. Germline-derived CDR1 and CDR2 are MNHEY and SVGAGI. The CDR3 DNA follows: TGTGCCAGCAGAACAGCTGGGGCCAACGTCCTGACTTTC. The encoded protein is CASRTAGANVLTF.

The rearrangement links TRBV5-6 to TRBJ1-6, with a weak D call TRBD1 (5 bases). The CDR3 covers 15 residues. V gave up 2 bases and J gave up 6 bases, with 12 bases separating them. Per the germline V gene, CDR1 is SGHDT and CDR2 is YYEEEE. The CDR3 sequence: CASSFDAGPNSPLHF. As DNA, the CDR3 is TGTGCCAGCAGCTTTGATGCAGGGCCTAATTCACCCCTCCACTTT.

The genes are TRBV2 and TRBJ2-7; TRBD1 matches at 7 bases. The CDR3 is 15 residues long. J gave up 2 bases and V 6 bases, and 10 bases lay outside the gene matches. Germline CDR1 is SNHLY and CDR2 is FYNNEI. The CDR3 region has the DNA TGTGCCAGCAGCGCTACAGGGGTTGGCCCCTACGAGCAGTACTTC. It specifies CASSATGVGPYEQYF.

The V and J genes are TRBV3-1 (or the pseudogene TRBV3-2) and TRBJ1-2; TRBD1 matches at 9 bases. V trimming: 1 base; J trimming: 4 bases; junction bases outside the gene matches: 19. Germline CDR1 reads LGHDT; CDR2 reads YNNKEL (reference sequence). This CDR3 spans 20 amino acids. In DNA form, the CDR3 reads TGTGCCAGCAGCCAAGTTGTCAGGCGGGACAGGGCTTTACCGCTCTATGGCTACACCTTC. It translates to CASSQVVRRDRALPLYGYTF.

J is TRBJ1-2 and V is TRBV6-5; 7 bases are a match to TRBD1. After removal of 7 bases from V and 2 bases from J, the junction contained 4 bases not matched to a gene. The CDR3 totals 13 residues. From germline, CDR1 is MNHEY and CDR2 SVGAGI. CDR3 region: CASTSTGNYGYTF. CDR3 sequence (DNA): TGTGCCAGCACCTCGACAGGGAACTATGGCTACACCTTC.

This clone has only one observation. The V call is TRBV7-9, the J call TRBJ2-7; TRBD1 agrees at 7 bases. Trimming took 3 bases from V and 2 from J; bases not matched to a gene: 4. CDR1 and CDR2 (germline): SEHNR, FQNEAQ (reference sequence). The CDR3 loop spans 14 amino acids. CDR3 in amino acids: CASSFLGQTYEQYF. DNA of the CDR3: TGTGCCAGCAGCTTTTTGGGACAGACCTACGAGCAGTACTTC.

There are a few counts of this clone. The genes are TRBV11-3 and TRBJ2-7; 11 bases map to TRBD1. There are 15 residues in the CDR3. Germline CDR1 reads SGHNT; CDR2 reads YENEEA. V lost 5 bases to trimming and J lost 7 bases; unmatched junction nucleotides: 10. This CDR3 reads CASSARTGGKGEQYF. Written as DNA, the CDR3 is TGTGCCAGCAGCGCTCGGACAGGGGGCAAGGGAGAGCAGTACTTC.

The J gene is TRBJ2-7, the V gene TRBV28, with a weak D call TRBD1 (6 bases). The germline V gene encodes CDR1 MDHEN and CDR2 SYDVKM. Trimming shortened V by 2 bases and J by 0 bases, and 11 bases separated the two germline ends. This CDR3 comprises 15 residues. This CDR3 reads CASSLAGVSSYEQYF. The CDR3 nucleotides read TGTGCCAGCAGTTTAGCAGGGGTAAGCTCCTACGAGCAGTACTTC.

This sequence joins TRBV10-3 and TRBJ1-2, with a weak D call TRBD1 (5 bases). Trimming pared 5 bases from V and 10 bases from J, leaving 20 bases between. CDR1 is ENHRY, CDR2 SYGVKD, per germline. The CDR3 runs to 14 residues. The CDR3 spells CAISSFLTAPAYTF. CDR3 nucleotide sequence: TGTGCCATCAGTTCATTCTTGACAGCTCCTGCCTACACCTTC.

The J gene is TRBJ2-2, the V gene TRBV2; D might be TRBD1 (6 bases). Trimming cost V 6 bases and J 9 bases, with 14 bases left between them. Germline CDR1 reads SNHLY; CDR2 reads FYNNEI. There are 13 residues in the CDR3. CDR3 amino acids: CASSRGSGRELFF. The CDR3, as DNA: TGTGCCAGCAGCAGGGGAAGTGGCCGGGAGCTGTTTTTT.

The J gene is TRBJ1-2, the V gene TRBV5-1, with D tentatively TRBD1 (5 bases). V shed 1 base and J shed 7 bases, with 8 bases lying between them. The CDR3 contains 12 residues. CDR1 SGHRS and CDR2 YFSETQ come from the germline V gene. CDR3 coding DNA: TGCGCCAGCAGCTTGCAAGGGGTTGGCTACACCTTC. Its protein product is CASSLQGVGYTF.

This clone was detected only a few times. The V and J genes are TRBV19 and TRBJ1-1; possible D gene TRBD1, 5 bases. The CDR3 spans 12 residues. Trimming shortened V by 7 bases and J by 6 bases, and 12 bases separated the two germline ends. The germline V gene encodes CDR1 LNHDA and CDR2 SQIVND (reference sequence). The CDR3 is CASNGRGSEAFF. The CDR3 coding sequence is TGTGCCAGTAATGGGAGGGGATCTGAAGCTTTCTTT.

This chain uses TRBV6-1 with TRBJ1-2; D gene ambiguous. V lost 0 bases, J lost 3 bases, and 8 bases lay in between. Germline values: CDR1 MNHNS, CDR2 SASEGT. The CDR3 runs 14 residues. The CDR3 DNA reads TGTGCCAGCAGTGAAGCCGGGTTGGACTATGGCTACACCTTC. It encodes CASSEAGLDYGYTF.

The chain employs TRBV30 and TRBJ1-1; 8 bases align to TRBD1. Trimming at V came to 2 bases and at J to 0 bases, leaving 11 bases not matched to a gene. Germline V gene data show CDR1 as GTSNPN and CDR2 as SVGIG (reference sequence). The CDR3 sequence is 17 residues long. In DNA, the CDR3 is TGTGCCTGGAGTCAGTTTGGACAGGGCACAATGAACACTGAAGCTTTCTTT. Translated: CAWSQFGQGTMNTEAFF.